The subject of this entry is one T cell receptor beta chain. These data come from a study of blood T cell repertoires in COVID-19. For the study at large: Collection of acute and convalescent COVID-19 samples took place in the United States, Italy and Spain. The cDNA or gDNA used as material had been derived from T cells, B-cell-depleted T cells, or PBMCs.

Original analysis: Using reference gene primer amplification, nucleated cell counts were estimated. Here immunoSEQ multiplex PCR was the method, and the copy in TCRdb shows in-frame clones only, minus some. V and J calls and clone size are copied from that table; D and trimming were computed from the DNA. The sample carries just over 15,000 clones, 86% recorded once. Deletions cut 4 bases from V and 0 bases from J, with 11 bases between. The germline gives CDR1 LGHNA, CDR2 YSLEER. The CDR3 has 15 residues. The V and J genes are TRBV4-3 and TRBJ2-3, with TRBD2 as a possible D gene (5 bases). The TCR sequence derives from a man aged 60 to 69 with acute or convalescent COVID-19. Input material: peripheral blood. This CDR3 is CASSPQAASTDTQYF. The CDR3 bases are TGCGCCAGCAGCCCTCAAGCGGCTAGCACAGATACGCAGTATTTT.